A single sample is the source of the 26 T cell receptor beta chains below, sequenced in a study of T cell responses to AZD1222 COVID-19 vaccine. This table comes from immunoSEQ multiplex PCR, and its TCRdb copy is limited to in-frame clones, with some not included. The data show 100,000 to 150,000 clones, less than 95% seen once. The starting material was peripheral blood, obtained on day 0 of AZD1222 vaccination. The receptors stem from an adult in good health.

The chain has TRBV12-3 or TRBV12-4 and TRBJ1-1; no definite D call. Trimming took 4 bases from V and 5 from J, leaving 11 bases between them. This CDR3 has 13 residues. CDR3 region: CASSSGGRTEAFF. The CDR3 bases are TGTGCCAGCAGTTCCGGCGGGAGGACTGAAGCTTTCTTT.

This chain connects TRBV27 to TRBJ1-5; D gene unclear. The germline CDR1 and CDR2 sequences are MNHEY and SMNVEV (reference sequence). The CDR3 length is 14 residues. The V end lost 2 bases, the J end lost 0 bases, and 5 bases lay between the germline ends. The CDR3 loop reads CASSLKDSNQPQHF. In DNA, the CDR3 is TGTGCCAGCAGTTTAAAGGATAGCAATCAGCCCCAGCATTTT.

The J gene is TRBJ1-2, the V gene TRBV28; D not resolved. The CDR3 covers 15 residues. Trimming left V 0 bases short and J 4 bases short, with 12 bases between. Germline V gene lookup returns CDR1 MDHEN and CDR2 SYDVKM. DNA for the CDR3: TGTGCCAGCAGTTTATGGATGGGAGGAAGCTATGGCTACACCTTC. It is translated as CASSLWMGGSYGYTF.

The CDR3 here is CASSLWEGYEQYF. In DNA, the CDR3 is TGTGCCAGCAGTTTATGGGAGGGCTACGAGCAGTACTTC. The V and J genes are TRBV27 and TRBJ2-7; TRBD2 matches 7 bases. The trim removed 1 base at V and 3 bases at J, leaving 0 bases unmatched. The CDR3 sequence is 13 residues long. Germline V CDR1 and CDR2: MNHEY, SMNVEV (reference sequence).

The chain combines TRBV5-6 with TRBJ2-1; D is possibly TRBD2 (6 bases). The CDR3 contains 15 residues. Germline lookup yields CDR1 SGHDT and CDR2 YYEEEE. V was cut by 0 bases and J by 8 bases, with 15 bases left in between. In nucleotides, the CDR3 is TGTGCCAGCAGCTTGGACCTGGGGGGTATCGATGAGCAGTTCTTC. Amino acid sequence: CASSLDLGGIDEQFF.

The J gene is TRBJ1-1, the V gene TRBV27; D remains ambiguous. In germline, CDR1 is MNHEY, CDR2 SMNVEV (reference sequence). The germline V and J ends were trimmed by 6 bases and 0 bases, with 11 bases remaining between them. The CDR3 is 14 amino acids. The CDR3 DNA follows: TGTGCCAGCAGCGTTGGACGGATGAACACTGAAGCTTTCTTT. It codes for CASSVGRMNTEAFF.

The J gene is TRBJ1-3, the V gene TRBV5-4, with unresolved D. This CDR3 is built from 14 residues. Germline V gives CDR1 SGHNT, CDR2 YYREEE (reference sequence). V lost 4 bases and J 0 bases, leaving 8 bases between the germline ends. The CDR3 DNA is TGTGCCAGCAGCATCGCCAGCTCTGGAAACACCATATATTTT. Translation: CASSIASSGNTIYF.

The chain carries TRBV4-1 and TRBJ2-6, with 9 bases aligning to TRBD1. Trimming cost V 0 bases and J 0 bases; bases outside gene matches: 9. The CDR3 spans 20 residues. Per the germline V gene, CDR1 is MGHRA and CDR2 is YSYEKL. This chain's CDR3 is CASSQEKMTGQGSGANVLTF. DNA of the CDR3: TGCGCCAGCAGCCAAGAAAAGATGACGGGACAGGGCTCTGGGGCCAACGTCCTGACTTTC.

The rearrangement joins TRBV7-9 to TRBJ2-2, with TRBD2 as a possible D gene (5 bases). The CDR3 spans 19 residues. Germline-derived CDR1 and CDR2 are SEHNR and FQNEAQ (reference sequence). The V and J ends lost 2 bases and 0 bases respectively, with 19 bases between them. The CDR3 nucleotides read TGTGCCAGCAGCTTACGGTCTGTCGAGGAGCGGTCGAACACCGGGGAGCTGTTTTTT. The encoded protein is CASSLRSVEERSNTGELFF.

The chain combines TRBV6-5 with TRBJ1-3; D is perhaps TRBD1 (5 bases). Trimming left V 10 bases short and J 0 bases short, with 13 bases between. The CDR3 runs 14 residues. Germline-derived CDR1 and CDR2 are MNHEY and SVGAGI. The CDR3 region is CATVRGASGNTIYF. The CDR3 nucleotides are TGTGCCACTGTTCGAGGGGCCTCTGGAAACACCATATATTTT.

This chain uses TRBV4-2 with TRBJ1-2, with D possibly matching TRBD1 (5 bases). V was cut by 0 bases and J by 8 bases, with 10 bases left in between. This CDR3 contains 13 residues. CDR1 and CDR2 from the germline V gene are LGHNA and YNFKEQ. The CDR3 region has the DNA TGTGCCAGCAGCCAAGATGGGGGTGAGGGCTACACCTTC. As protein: CASSQDGGEGYTF.

The CDR3 DNA reads as TGTGCCAGCAGGGGACAGGGACACACTGAAGCTTTCTTT. Amino acids: CASRGQGHTEAFF. The chain combines TRBV12-3 or TRBV12-4 with TRBJ1-1; 9 bases agree with TRBD1. This CDR3 spans 13 amino acids. V was pared by 6 bases and J by 3 bases, with 2 bases of the junction left unmatched.

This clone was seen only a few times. The CDR3 reads CASSPTSGGAEFHEQYF. Here the CDR3 DNA reads TGTGCCAGCAGCCCGACTAGCGGGGGGGCCGAATTCCACGAGCAGTACTTC. The rearrangement joins TRBV4-2 to TRBJ2-7; TRBD2 matches 14 bases. The junction had 10 bases not matched to a gene; V was cut back by 4 bases and J by 5 bases. From germline, CDR1 is LGHNA and CDR2 YNFKEQ. This CDR3 region has 17 residues.

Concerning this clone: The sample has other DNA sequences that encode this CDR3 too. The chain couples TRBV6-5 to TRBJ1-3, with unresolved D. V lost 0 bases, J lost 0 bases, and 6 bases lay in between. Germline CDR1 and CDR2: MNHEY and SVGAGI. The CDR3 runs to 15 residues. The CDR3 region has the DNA TGTGCCAGCAGTTACTCACCCGACTCTGGAAACACCATATATTTT. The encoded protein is CASSYSPDSGNTIYF.

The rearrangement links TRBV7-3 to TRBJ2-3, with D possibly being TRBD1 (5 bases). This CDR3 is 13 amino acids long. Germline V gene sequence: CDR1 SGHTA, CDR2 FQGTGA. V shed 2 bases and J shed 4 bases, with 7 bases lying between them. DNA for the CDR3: TGTGCCAGCAGCTTAGGGGCCGCAGATACGCAGTATTTT. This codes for CASSLGAADTQYF.

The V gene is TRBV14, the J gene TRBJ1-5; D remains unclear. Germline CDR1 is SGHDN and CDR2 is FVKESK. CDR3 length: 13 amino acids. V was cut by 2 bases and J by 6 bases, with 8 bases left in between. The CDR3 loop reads CASSQYSGQPQHF. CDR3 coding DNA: TGTGCCAGCAGCCAATATTCTGGTCAGCCCCAGCATTTT.

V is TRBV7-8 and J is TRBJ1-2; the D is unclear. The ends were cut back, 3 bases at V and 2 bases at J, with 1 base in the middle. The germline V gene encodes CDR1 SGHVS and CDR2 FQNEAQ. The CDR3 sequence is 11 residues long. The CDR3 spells CASSFNYGYTF. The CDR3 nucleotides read TGTGCCAGCAGCTTCAACTATGGCTACACCTTC.

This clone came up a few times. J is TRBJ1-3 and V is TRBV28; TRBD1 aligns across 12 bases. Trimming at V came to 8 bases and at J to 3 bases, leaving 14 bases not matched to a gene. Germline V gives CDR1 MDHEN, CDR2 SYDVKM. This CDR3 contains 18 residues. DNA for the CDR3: TGTGCCAGCGGTAGAGTCCCGGGACAGGGGGCAGGTGGAAACACCATATATTTT. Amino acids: CASGRVPGQGAGGNTIYF.

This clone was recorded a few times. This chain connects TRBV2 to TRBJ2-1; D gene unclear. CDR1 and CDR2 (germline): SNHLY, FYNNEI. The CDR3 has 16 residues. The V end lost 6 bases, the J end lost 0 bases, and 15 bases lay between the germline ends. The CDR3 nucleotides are TGTGCCAGCAGGGCCGCGCTCCTTAGCTCCTACAATGAGCAGTTCTTC. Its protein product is CASRAALLSSYNEQFF.

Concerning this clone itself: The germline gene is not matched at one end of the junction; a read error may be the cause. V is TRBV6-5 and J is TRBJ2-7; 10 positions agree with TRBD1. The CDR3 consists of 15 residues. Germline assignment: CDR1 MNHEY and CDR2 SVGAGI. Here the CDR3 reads CASSYSGQGPYEQYF. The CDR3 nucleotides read TGTGCCAGCAGCTACTCGGGACAGGGGCCCTACGAGCAGTACTTC.

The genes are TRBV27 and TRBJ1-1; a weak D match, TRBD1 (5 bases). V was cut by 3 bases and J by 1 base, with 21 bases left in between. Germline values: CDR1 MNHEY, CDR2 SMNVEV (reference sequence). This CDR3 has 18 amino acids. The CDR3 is CASSFRELYRDANTEAFF. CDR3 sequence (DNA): TGTGCCAGCAGTTTTAGGGAACTATACCGGGACGCGAACACTGAAGCTTTCTTT.

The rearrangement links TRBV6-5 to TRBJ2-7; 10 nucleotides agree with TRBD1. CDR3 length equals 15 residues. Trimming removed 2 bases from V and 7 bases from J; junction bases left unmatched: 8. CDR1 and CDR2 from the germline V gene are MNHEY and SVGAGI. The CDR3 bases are TGTGCCAGCAGTTACACCCGACAGGGGGCGGAGGAGCAGTACTTC. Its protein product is CASSYTRQGAEEQYF.

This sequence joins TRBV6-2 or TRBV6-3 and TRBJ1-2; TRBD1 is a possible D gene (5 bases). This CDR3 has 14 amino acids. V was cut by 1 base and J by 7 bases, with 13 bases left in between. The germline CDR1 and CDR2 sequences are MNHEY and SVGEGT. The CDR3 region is CASSYYGARSGYTF. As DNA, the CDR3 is TGTGCCAGCAGTTACTATGGGGCGCGGAGTGGCTACACCTTC.

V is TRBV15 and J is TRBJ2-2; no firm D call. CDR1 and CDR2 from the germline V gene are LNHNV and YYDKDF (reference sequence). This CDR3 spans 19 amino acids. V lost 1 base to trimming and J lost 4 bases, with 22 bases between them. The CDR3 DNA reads TGTGCCACCAGCAGAGGCCTAGAGTTCCAGGTGTATGGCACCGGGGAGCTGTTTTTT. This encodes CATSRGLEFQVYGTGELFF. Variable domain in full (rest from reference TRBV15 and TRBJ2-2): DAMVIQNPRYQVTQFGKPVTLSCSQTLNHNVMYWYQQKSSQAPKLLFHYYDKDFNNEADTPDNFQSRRPNTSFCFLDIRSPGLGDTAMYLCATSRGLEFQVYGTGELFFGEGSRLTVL.

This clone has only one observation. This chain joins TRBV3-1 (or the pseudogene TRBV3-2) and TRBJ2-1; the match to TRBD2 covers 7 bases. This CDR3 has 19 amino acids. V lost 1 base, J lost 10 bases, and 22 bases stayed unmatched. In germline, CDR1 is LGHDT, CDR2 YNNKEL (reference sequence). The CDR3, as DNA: TGTGCCAGCAGCCAAGGCAGAGACGGTCTATGGGGACTACCTTCAGAGCAGTTCTTC. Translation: CASSQGRDGLWGLPSEQFF.

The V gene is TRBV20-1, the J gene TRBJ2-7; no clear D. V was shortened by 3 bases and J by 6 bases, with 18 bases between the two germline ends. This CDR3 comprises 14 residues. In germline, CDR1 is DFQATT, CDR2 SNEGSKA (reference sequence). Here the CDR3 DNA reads TGCAGTGCTAGTGAGCGACGGGCAGGCCTCGAGCAGTACTTC. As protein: CSASERRAGLEQYF.